Shown below are 20 T cell receptor beta chains from a single sample sequenced in a study of CDR3 diversity in severe acne. MiXCR was run by TCRdb on the PCR reads, yielding one entry per CDR3 protein. The table shows approximately 79,000 distinct CDR3 sequences, with roughly half occurring only once. The sample consisted of blood. All receptors derive from a male donor in good health, serving as a control.

This clonotype was observed many times. The J gene is TRBJ1-5, the V gene TRBV29-1; a weak D match, TRBD1 (5 bases). This CDR3 comprises 13 residues. The ends were cut back, 3 bases at V and 2 bases at J, with 8 bases in the middle. Germline lookup yields CDR1 SQVTM and CDR2 ANQGSEA. This chain's CDR3 is CSVEGPGNQPQHF. CDR3 DNA: TGCAGCGTTGAGGGGCCGGGCAATCAGCCCCAGCATTTT.

Details on this clonotype: A junction end diverges from the germline sequence, so it may reflect a read error. This chain connects TRBV29-1 to TRBJ2-2; D possibly matches TRBD1 or TRBD2 (5 bases each). Germline CDR1 and CDR2: SQVTM and ANQGSEA. This CDR3 comprises 13 residues. Here the CDR3 reads CSVHRMNTGEPFF. The DNA of the CDR3 is TGCAGCGTTCACAGGATGAACACCGGGGAGCCGTTTTTT.

As for this clonotype: A read error may produce the germline difference seen at one junction end. The chain combines TRBV20-1 with TRBJ2-5; TRBD2 is a possible D gene (6 bases). The CDR3 contains 12 residues. Germline-derived CDR1 and CDR2 are DFQATT and SNEGSKA (reference sequence). CDR3 coding DNA: TGTAGTGCTAGGGGACTGGAAGAGACCCAGTACTTC. It translates to CSARGLEETQYF.

This clonotype has just a few counts. The chain couples TRBV20-1 to TRBJ2-2; no firm D call. V was trimmed by 4 bases and J by 0 bases, leaving 6 bases between them. There are 13 residues in the CDR3. The germline CDR1 and CDR2 sequences are DFQATT and SNEGSKA (reference sequence). CDR3 loop: CSAIVSNTGELFF. The DNA for the CDR3 is TGCAGTGCTATTGTCTCGAACACCGGGGAGCTGTTTTTT.

J is TRBJ2-1 and V is TRBV6-6; TRBD2 matches 10 bases. From germline, CDR1 is MNHNY and CDR2 SVGAGI (reference sequence). The CDR3 runs 14 residues. V lost 5 bases and J lost 3; bases outside the gene matches: 1. The CDR3 bases are TGTGCCAGCAGTGGGACTAGCGACTACAATGAGCAGTTCTTC. Protein: CASSGTSDYNEQFF.

This clonotype showed up just a few times. This sequence joins TRBV9 and TRBJ1-1, with D tentatively TRBD1 (5 bases). With 9 bases removed from V and 1 base from J, the gap between germline ends came to 16 bases. Germline V gene lookup returns CDR1 SGDLS and CDR2 YYNGEE. There are 14 residues in the CDR3. The DNA of the CDR3 is TGTGCCACAAGTCCAGGGCCGGCGAACACTGAAGCTTTCTTT. It specifies CATSPGPANTEAFF.

V gene TRBV20-1 combines with J gene TRBJ2-1; 7 bases agree with TRBD2. Germline CDR1 is DFQATT and CDR2 is SNEGSKA (reference sequence). Trimming took 3 bases from V and 2 from J; bases not matched to a gene: 1. The length of the CDR3 is 13 residues. The CDR3 spells CSARAGAYNEQFF. The CDR3 DNA reads as TGCAGTGCTAGGGCGGGGGCCTACAATGAGCAGTTCTTC.

The chain combines TRBV6-5 with TRBJ1-1; 10 nucleotides align to TRBD1. Trimming removed 6 bases from V and 3 bases from J; junction bases left unmatched: 4. Germline CDR1 is MNHEY and CDR2 is SVGAGI. This CDR3 comprises 14 residues. The CDR3 protein is CASRSDRGYTEAFF. CDR3 nucleotides: TGTGCCAGCAGATCGGACAGGGGGTACACTGAAGCTTTCTTT.

The chain is built from TRBV7-8 and TRBJ2-1; 10 nucleotides line up with TRBD2. The CDR3 loop spans 13 amino acids. Germline trimming cut 7 bases from V and 12 bases from J; bases unmatched to any gene: 9. Germline CDR1 is SGHVS and CDR2 is FQNEAQ. The CDR3 bases are TGTGCCAGCAACCCTAGCGGGAGTGGTGGGCAGTTCTTC. Protein product: CASNPSGSGGQFF.

DNA for the CDR3: TGCGCCAGCAGGCCGGGAAGCGGGAGAGGGGATGAGACCCAGTACTTC. Residues: CASRPGSGRGDETQYF. The chain recombines TRBV4-1 with TRBJ2-5; TRBD2 aligns across 8 bases. The CDR3 covers 16 residues. Germline V lookup: CDR1 MGHRA, CDR2 YSYEKL. V was pared by 6 bases and J by 5 bases, with 14 bases of the junction left unmatched.

The table lists this clonotype with many counts. The V gene is TRBV2, the J gene TRBJ2-5; D not resolved. Germline CDR1 is SNHLY and CDR2 is FYNNEI. V dropped 4 bases and J dropped 7 bases, with 10 bases sitting between them. This CDR3 comprises 12 residues. The chain's CDR3 is CASSVGIGTQYF. CDR3 in DNA: TGTGCCAGCAGTGTAGGGATCGGGACCCAGTACTTC.

This clonotype was seen a few times. The chain has TRBV29-1 and TRBJ2-6; perhaps TRBD1 as D (5 bases). The CDR3 is 17 amino acids. V lost 0 bases to trimming and J lost 0 bases, with 12 bases between them. Germline assignment: CDR1 SQVTM and CDR2 ANQGSEA. The CDR3 region has the DNA TGCAGCGTTGAAGAGCCCCAGGGTGTCTCTGGGGCCAACGTCCTGACTTTC. Its translation: CSVEEPQGVSGANVLTF.

The gene calls are TRBV6-5 and TRBJ1-5; D is undetermined. The germline gives CDR1 MNHEY, CDR2 SVGAGI. The CDR3 runs to 16 residues. The V gene lost 2 bases and the J gene lost 2 bases, with 13 bases spanning the gap. The CDR3 spells CASSYAGKEGNQPQHF. CDR3 bases: TGTGCCAGCAGTTACGCTGGGAAAGAGGGCAATCAGCCCCAGCATTTT.

Of note for this clonotype: One junction end disagrees with the germline gene, perhaps due to a read error. J is TRBJ2-5 and V is TRBV13; D not resolved. Germline V gene data show CDR1 as PRHDT and CDR2 as FYEKMQ (reference sequence). The CDR3 contains 13 residues. The CDR3 is CATSRDLQETQYF. The CDR3 DNA reads TGTGCCACCAGCAGAGACCTCCAAGAGACCCAGTACTTC.

The rearrangement joins TRBV19 to TRBJ1-5; weak D call: TRBD1 (6 bases). Germline V gives CDR1 LNHDA, CDR2 SQIVND (reference sequence). Between the trimmed V and J ends, which lost 4 bases and 11 bases, there was a span of 18 bases. This CDR3 spans 14 amino acids. In nucleotides, the CDR3 is TGTGCCAGTAGTACCCGCAGGGAGGGGGAGACCCAGCATTTT. Translating it yields CASSTRREGETQHF. Complete variable domain (other parts from reference TRBV19 and TRBJ1-5): DGGITQSPKYLFRKEGQNVTLSCEQNLNHDAMYWYRQDPGQGLRLIYYSQIVNDFQKGDIAEGYSVSREKKESFPLTVTSAQKNPTAFYLCASSTRREGETQHFGDGTRLSIL.

The chain carries TRBV24-1 and TRBJ2-3; TRBD1 matches 9 bases. The CDR3 contains 14 residues. From germline, CDR1 is KGHDR and CDR2 SFDVKD. V shed 4 bases, J shed 6 bases, and the junction held 4 bases outside the gene matches. CDR3 region: CATSDRTGADTQYF. Here the CDR3 DNA reads TGTGCCACCAGTGACCGGACAGGGGCGGATACGCAGTATTTT.

This clonotype was observed at least ten times. The chain links TRBV25-1 to TRBJ1-3; possibly TRBD1 for D (6 bases). The V gene's germline CDR1 is MGHDK and CDR2 SYGVNS. V dropped 4 bases and J dropped 4 bases, with 14 bases sitting between them. This CDR3 has 15 residues. The CDR3 DNA reads TGTGCCAGCAGTGCCCACAGGGATAGGGGAAACACCATATATTTT. Protein product: CASSAHRDRGNTIYF. The full variable domain, in which reference TRBV25-1 and TRBJ1-3 provide the parts outside the CDR3, is EADIYQTPRYLVIGTGKKITLECSQTMGHDKMYWYQQDPGMELHLIHYSYGVNSTEKGDLSSESTVSRIRTEHFPLTLESARPSHTSQYLCASSAHRDRGNTIYFGEGSWLTVV.

This clonotype was counted ten times or more. This chain joins TRBV9 and TRBJ1-2, with D maybe TRBD1 (5 bases). Trimming cost V 4 bases and J 2 bases, with 12 bases left between them. The CDR3 sequence is 14 residues long. CDR1 and CDR2 from the germline V gene are SGDLS and YYNGEE. CDR3 region: CASSPSEGNYGYTF. Here the CDR3 DNA reads TGTGCCAGCAGCCCCTCGGAGGGGAACTATGGCTACACCTTC. The full variable domain, rest sourced from reference TRBV9 and TRBJ1-2, is DSGVTQTPKHLITATGQRVTLRCSPRSGDLSVYWYQQSLDQGLQFLIQYYNGEERAKGNILERFSAQQFPDLHSELNLSSLELGDSALYFCASSPSEGNYGYTFGSGTRLTVV.

This clonotype was found once. For the CDR3, the DNA is TGTGCCATCTCTCCAGCGCCTGCAACTAATGAAAAACTGTTTTTT. Its protein is CAISPAPATNEKLFF. The rearrangement uses TRBV10-3 and TRBJ1-4; D is uncertain. Looked up from germline, CDR1 is ENHRY and CDR2 is SYGVKD. Deletions cut 8 bases from V and 0 bases from J, with 13 bases between. This CDR3 region has 15 residues.

This clonotype was observed a handful of times. The J gene is TRBJ2-7, the V gene TRBV28, with 9 bases aligning to TRBD1. The CDR3 is made up of 19 amino acids. From germline, CDR1 is MDHEN and CDR2 SYDVKM. V gave up 3 bases and J gave up 0 bases; unmatched junction bases: 15. The CDR3 sequence: CASSFVWALGQGLSYEQYF. As DNA, the CDR3 is TGTGCCAGCAGTTTTGTTTGGGCTTTGGGACAGGGCCTCTCCTACGAGCAGTACTTC.